This T cell receptor beta chain was recorded in a study of blood T cell repertoires in COVID-19. As for the study in general: Donors in the United States, Italy and Spain gave samples during acute or convalescent COVID-19.

The assay was immunoSEQ multiplex PCR, and TCRdb's table has in-frame clones only and misses some. The table includes more than 150,000 clones, roughly 89% detected once. The CDR3 loop spans 15 amino acids. J lost 9 bases, V lost 7 bases, and 7 bases had no gene match. The germline CDR1 and CDR2 sequences are ENHRY and SYGVKD. The origin of this receptor is a man aged 40-49 years with acute or convalescent COVID-19. The sequencing input was peripheral blood. The V call is TRBV10-3, the J call TRBJ2-1, with TRBD2 matching over 15 bases. The chain's CDR3 is CAITPGLAGGFEQFF. In DNA, the CDR3 is TGTGCCATCACCCCGGGACTAGCGGGGGGATTTGAGCAGTTCTTC.